These T cell receptor beta chains were read from a single sample in a study of shared clonotypes between healthy human individuals. The table came from immunoSEQ multiplex PCR; TCRdb's copy has only in-frame clones and leaves some out. The data contain approximately 740,000 clones, about 74% of them seen just once; the ten biggest clones take up roughly 1.7%. The sequencing input was memory CD4+ T cells sorted from blood. The receptors were sampled from a woman in her thirties in good health. CDR3s include the opening cysteine and the closing phenylalanine or tryptophan. Fields, in order: CDR3 length, D gene, clone size, J gene, V gene, CDR3 protein, CDR3 DNA. A D gene is named only where the DNA matches it firmly. Rows may omit the clone size; those that give it use once, few, many or a size class.

len: 13
d_gene: .
abundance: .
j_gene: TRBJ1-2
v_gene: TRBV23-1
CDR3aa: CASSRKGVYGYTF
CDR3nt: TGCGCCAGCAGTCGAAAGGGCGTCTATGGCTACACCTTC

len: 18
d_gene: TRBD1
abundance: .
j_gene: TRBJ1-3
v_gene: TRBV9
CDR3aa: CASSAEGRDRDSGNTIYF
CDR3nt: TGTGCCAGCAGCGCAGAGGGCCGGGACAGGGACTCTGGAAACACCATATATTTT

len: 13
d_gene: TRBD2
abundance: .
j_gene: TRBJ2-5
v_gene: TRBV28
CDR3aa: CASTHGREETQYF
CDR3nt: TGTGCCAGCACTCACGGGAGGGAGGAGACCCAGTACTTC

len: 14
d_gene: .
abundance: .
j_gene: TRBJ1-2
v_gene: TRBV2
CDR3aa: CASRLQGVSYGYTF
CDR3nt: TGTGCCAGCAGACTACAGGGAGTCAGCTATGGCTACACCTTC

len: 15
d_gene: .
abundance: .
j_gene: TRBJ2-7
v_gene: TRBV5-1
CDR3aa: CASSLEEGLSYEQYF
CDR3nt: TGCGCCAGCAGCTTGGAGGAGGGGTTATCCTACGAGCAGTACTTC

len: 18
d_gene: .
abundance: .
j_gene: TRBJ2-3
v_gene: TRBV23-1
CDR3aa: CASSHALLAAGATDTQYF
CDR3nt: TGCGCCAGCAGTCATGCCCTGCTGGCGGCTGGAGCCACAGATACGCAGTATTTT

len: 14
d_gene: TRBD1
abundance: once
j_gene: TRBJ1-5
v_gene: TRBV30
CDR3aa: CACSRDRSDQPQHF
CDR3nt: TGTGCCTGCTCCCGGGACAGGAGCGATCAGCCCCAGCATTTT

len: 15
d_gene: .
abundance: .
j_gene: TRBJ2-1
v_gene: TRBV5-1
CDR3aa: CASSHGRSSYNEQFF
CDR3nt: TGCGCCAGCAGCCATGGACGGAGCTCCTACAATGAGCAGTTCTTC

len: 12
d_gene: .
abundance: few
j_gene: TRBJ1-5
v_gene: TRBV7-2
CDR3aa: CASSLRGQPQHF
CDR3nt: TGTGCCAGCAGCCTTCGCGGTCAGCCCCAGCATTTT

len: 14
d_gene: .
abundance: .
j_gene: TRBJ2-3
v_gene: TRBV27
CDR3aa: CASSPREVADTQYF
CDR3nt: TGTGCCAGCAGTCCACGTGAAGTGGCAGATACGCAGTATTTT